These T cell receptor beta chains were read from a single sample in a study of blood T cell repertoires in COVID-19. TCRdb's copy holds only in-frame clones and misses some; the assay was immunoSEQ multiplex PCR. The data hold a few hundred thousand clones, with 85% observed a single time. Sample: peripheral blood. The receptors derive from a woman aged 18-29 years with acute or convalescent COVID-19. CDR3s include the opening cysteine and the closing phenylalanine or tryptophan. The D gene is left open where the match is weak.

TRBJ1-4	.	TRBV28	TGTGCCAGCAGTCTGGGGACACGAGCACGGGAAAAACTGTTTTTT	CASSLGTRAREKLFF
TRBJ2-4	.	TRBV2	TGTGCCAGCGGGGGGACAGCCGTAGCCAAAAACATTCAGTACTTC	CASGGTAVAKNIQYF
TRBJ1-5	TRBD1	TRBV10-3	TGTGCCATCAGCCGGGACAGCACCAATCAGCCCCAGCATTTT	CAISRDSTNQPQHF
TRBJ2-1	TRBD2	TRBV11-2	TGTGCCAGCAGCTTAGAGGGGCGGGGGACTATATACAATGAGCAGTTCTTC	CASSLEGRGTIYNEQFF
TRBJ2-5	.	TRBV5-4	TGTGCCAGCAGCAGGGGGGAGACCCAGTACTTC	CASSRGETQYF
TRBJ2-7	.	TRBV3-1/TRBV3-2	TGTGCCAGCAGCTCCGTTTCCTACGAGCAGTACTTC	CASSSVSYEQYF
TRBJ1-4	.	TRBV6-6	TGTGCCAGCAGTCCATCCCAGACAAGACCGAATGAAAAACTGTTTTTT	CASSPSQTRPNEKLFF
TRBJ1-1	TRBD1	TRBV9	TGTGCCAGCAGCGTTACAGGGGGGAACACTGAAGCTTTCTTT	CASSVTGGNTEAFF
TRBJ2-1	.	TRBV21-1	TGTGCCAGCAGCAAACCGGACAGGGGGAAGTCCGGGCAGTTCTTC	CASSKPDRGKSGQFF
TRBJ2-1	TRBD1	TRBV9	TGTGCCAGCAGCGTAGAAAGGACAGGGGACAATGAGCAGTTCTTC	CASSVERTGDNEQFF
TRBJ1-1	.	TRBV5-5	TGTGCCAGCAGCTTGTTTGCCAGATTGAACACTGAAGCTTTCTTT	CASSLFARLNTEAFF
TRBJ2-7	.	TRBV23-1	TGCGCCAGCAGTCACTTGACGGGAGTCCGGAGATACGAGCAGTACTTC	CASSHLTGVRRYEQYF
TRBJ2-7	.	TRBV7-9	TGTGCCAGCAGCTTAGGGAGGGACGAGCAGTACTTC	CASSLGRDEQYF